Described below is a single TCR beta chain sequence and its context. The antigen remains unidentified. These data originate in a study of T cells in localized non-small cell lung cancer. The study's findings and limits: T cell clonality was highest in uninvolved adjacent lung, above tumor. Longer overall survival associated with higher blood T cell density; shorter survival with higher adjacent-lung clonality.

CDR3 size: 14 residues. V was trimmed by 5 bases and J by 2 bases, leaving 13 bases between them. Per germline, CDR1 SGHRS and CDR2 YFSETQ. Sequenced by immunoSEQ multiplex PCR; TCRdb stores in-frame clones only, minus some. Of approximately 150,000 clones listed, around 92% are singletons. The chain carries TRBV5-1 and TRBJ2-5; perhaps TRBD1 as D (6 bases). This TCR was recovered from a female donor older than 55 with stage I lung adenocarcinoma. The sample was peripheral blood, taken before any cancer treatment. CDR3 nucleotides: TGCGCCAGCAGTTCGGGACACCCACAAGAGACCCAGTACTTC. Translated: CASSSGHPQETQYF.